The rows below give T cell receptor beta chains drawn from one sample of a study of blood T cell repertoires in COVID-19. Clones were read by immunoSEQ multiplex PCR, and TCRdb kept only the in-frame ones, dropping some. The sample holds about 320,000 clones; more than 85% are singletons and the top ten take roughly 3.9%. Sequenced sample: PBMCs or T cells enriched from blood (not recorded which). These receptors were collected from a woman in her 30s who had been exposed to COVID-19. Each CDR3 is given with its conserved first and last residue. The D gene is left open where the match is weak. The size field is filled for only some rows; it gives once, few, many or a size class.

>NA|TRBJ2-1|13|TRBV5-1|NA
CASSLGSSGEQFF
TGCGCCAGCAGCTTGGGGTCGTCCGGTGAGCAGTTCTTC
>NA|TRBJ1-1|13|TRBV5-1|NA
CASSFRGNTEAFF
TGCGCCAGCAGCTTCAGGGGGAACACTGAAGCTTTCTTT
>NA|TRBJ2-2|15|TRBV6-5|TRBD1
CASSYFGQGTGELFF
TGTGCCAGCAGTTACTTTGGACAGGGGACCGGGGAGCTGTTTTTT
>NA|TRBJ2-6|17|TRBV4-3|TRBD2
CASSQIGGGSGANVLTF
TGCGCCAGCAGCCAAATCGGGGGGGGCTCTGGGGCCAACGTCCTGACTTTC
>NA|TRBJ1-2|15|TRBV2|NA
CASGALGTGGYGYTF
TGTGCCAGTGGCGCGTTAGGTACAGGAGGGTATGGCTACACCTTC
>NA|TRBJ2-1|15|TRBV4-3|TRBD1
CASSSGTGLLNEQFF
TGCGCCAGCAGCTCCGGGACAGGGCTTTTGAATGAGCAGTTCTTC
>NA|TRBJ2-5|14|TRBV6-4|NA
CASSDGLGPETQYF
TGTGCCAGCAGTGACGGGCTGGGGCCGGAGACCCAGTACTTC
>NA|TRBJ1-2|15|TRBV19|TRBD1
CASSIGDRIPNGYTF
TGTGCCAGTAGTATAGGGGACAGGATTCCCAATGGCTACACCTTC
>NA|TRBJ1-1|14|TRBV5-1|NA
CASSLVRGNTEAFF
TGCGCCAGCAGCTTGGTTCGGGGGAACACTGAAGCTTTCTTT
>few|TRBJ1-1|14|TRBV10-3|TRBD1
CAIRWDRDLTEAFF
TGTGCCATCAGATGGGACAGGGATCTTACTGAAGCTTTCTTT
>NA|TRBJ2-5|12|TRBV5-1|NA
CASSLYGETQYF
TGCGCCAGCAGCTTGTACGGTGAGACCCAGTACTTC
>NA|TRBJ1-2|15|TRBV15|NA
CATSRDRRLNYGYTF
TGTGCCACCAGCAGAGATAGGAGGCTTAACTATGGCTACACCTTC
>NA|TRBJ1-2|12|TRBV13|NA
CASRGHSYGYTF
TGTGCCAGCAGAGGACACTCCTATGGCTACACCTTC
>once|TRBJ2-3|15|TRBV7-8|NA
CASSLDAGHTDTQYF
TGTGCCAGCAGCTTAGATGCAGGCCACACAGATACGCAGTATTTT
>NA|TRBJ1-5|14|TRBV2|NA
CASSERGLMEPQHF
TGTGCCAGCAGTGAAAGGGGTCTGATGGAGCCCCAGCATTTT
>NA|TRBJ2-1|16|TRBV7-9|NA
CASSLTREYPNNEQFF
TGTGCCAGCAGCTTAACCCGAGAGTACCCGAACAATGAGCAGTTCTTC
>NA|TRBJ2-7|13|TRBV6-5|TRBD1
CASTGRGPYEQYF
TGTGCCAGCACTGGCAGGGGGCCCTACGAGCAGTACTTC
>once|TRBJ2-1|16|TRBV3-1/TRBV3-2|TRBD2
CASSQPTSGGYNEQFF
TGTGCCAGCAGCCAACCGACTAGCGGGGGATACAATGAGCAGTTCTTC
>NA|TRBJ2-3|14|TRBV20-1|NA
CSASFVEGRDTQYF
TGCAGTGCTAGTTTTGTGGAGGGCAGGGATACGCAGTATTTT